This TCR beta chain was obtained from a study of T cell responses to AZD1222 COVID-19 vaccine. This clone was detected a few times. Its antigen remains unidentified. Measured with immunoSEQ multiplex PCR; TCRdb has only the in-frame clones, and not every one. In the table there are approximately 94,000 clones, approximately 87% of which are singletons. Study-wide results and limits: At study baseline, merely several AZD1222 recipients were seropositive. There were repertoire samples only from the period after the peak T cell response. The donor cohort was predominantly white British with a female majority, and clonal diversity may have been underestimated.

The CDR3 spans 18 residues. Trimming took 0 bases from V and 6 from J; bases not matched to a gene: 13. Per the germline V gene, CDR1 is SGHKS and CDR2 is YYEKEE (reference sequence). This clonotype was obtained from an adult in good health. The sequenced sample was peripheral blood, obtained on day 0 of AZD1222 vaccination. V is TRBV5-5 and J is TRBJ1-5; 9 bases align to TRBD1. CDR3 protein: CASSLGLPTGQGGQPQHF. CDR3 DNA: TGTGCCAGCAGCTTGGGCCTACCTACGGGACAGGGCGGTCAGCCCCAGCATTTT.